This TCR beta chain emerged from a study of Graves' ophthalmopathy and Graves' hyperthyroidism (dated by TCRdb to between 2017 and 2018). A note on the overall study: Peripheral blood was collected at initial diagnosis, prior to any treatment. In total, 135 blood samples were TCR-sequenced: approximately 40 ophthalmopathy, some 72 hyperthyroidism and some 17 hyperthyroidism-to-ophthalmopathy patients. For independent validation, a separate cohort was made up of roughly 19 hyperthyroidism patients plus 17 patients who later progressed from hyperthyroidism to ophthalmopathy. In roughly six hyperthyroidism patients, the T-cell repertoires found in thyroid tissue were compared with those found in blood. To tell Graves' ophthalmopathy apart from Graves' hyperthyroidism, and to predict which patients would progress to ophthalmopathy, the study relied on TCR beta repertoire signatures. To explore V-J signatures distinguishing ophthalmopathy from hyperthyroidism, a discovery set of 100 patients (roughly 45 ophthalmopathy, 55 to 60 stable hyperthyroidism) was enrolled. Following sampling, methimazole starting at 30 mg daily was administered to hyperthyroidism patients, and high-dose intravenous methylprednisolone was administered to ophthalmopathy patients.

The CDR3 contains 15 residues, cysteine and phenylalanine counted. Solely the CDR3 DNA is kept, with 45 bases framed from the first base. CDR1 and CDR2 (PRHDT, FYEKMQ) derive from the germline V gene (reference sequence). Trimming takes 0 bases from V and 1 base from J, and the germline ends sit 7 bases apart. Patients with ophthalmopathy had moderately to severely active disease, with a Clinical Activity Score of 3 or more, a NOSPECS grade of 4 or more, and a disease duration of less than 3 months. Patients were excluded if they had other autoimmune diseases, uncontrolled infections, pregnancy or lactation. Clinical symptoms, serum thyroxine, TRAb, thyroid ultrasound and orbital computed tomography were used for diagnosis. Using Ficoll-Paque density gradient centrifugation, PBMCs were isolated from 8.5 to 10 ml of fresh peripheral blood. Total RNA was extracted using Trizol reagent, and RNA quality was checked on an Agilent 2100 Bioanalyzer.

For repertoire sequencing, TCR beta CDR3 regions were amplified from RNA transcripts. The first round of RT-PCR was done with HTBI primers and the Qiagen OneStep RT-PCR kit, and was followed by a second round of multiplex PCR, then size selection and purification. Sequencing of the libraries was carried out on an Illumina HiSeq2000 in paired-end mode with 100 bp reads. The authors processed their data as follows. SOAPnuke was used to process the reads, throwing out any read that had adapters, had uncalled bases, had a mean Phred below 15, or lacked an exact constant-primer or identifier match. High-quality paired reads were merged with COPE v1.2.5. Each unique nucleotide sequence was defined as a clonotype, and clonotypes were aligned to IMGT TRB V, D and J references with MiTCR v1.1. The analysis was limited to V-J combinations with a frequency above 0.0001, which together covered more than 99% of repertoires. A TCR clonal expansion and chaos score per V-J combination was defined as the ratio of F50 clonal expansion to chaos observed in the TCRdist matrix. Welch's t-statistics and random forest were used to reduce features to about 13 V-J combinations, which were fed into a naive Bayes classifier. The similarity between thyroid and blood repertoires was quantified using the Morisita-Horn index. Using fastp trimming at Q25 and MiXCR clonotype assembly, TCRdb reanalyzed the public sequencing data and kept in-frame beta chains. A single entry per CDR3 protein holds the most common genes and DNA from its merged rows. The authors' filters were not applied to this entry. For this sample there are about 660,000 distinct CDR3 sequences; roughly two fifths appear just once. The biggest ten clones account for over 2.5% of the sample.

General conclusions and limits of the study: In validation, the model predicted ophthalmopathy progression with 70.59% sensitivity and less than 80% specificity; roughly 11 predicted patients were CT-confirmed with GO in a median of around 6 months. Ophthalmopathy was separated from stable hyperthyroidism by the 13-signature model with just under 90% sensitivity and about 81% specificity in cross-validation and with 80%/75% in the test set. Among expanded thyroid clonotypes with frequency above 0.001, most also showed up in blood, which suggests that blood repertoires may reflect the thyroid immune response. Sample size was not statistically predetermined, and group allocation was not concealed from the investigators.

This clonotype appeared a few times. Its antigen is not yet known. No much larger clone exists at a distance of one base, and base qualities are not known. The receptor was isolated from an adult man with Graves' ophthalmopathy. The sequenced material came from peripheral blood. The chain uses TRBV13 and TRBJ1-3; no confident D gene assignment can be made. The DNA sequence is as follows: TGTGCCAGCAGCTTAGGCATATTGTCTGGAAACACCATATATTTT. Its coded protein is CASSLGILSGNTIYF.